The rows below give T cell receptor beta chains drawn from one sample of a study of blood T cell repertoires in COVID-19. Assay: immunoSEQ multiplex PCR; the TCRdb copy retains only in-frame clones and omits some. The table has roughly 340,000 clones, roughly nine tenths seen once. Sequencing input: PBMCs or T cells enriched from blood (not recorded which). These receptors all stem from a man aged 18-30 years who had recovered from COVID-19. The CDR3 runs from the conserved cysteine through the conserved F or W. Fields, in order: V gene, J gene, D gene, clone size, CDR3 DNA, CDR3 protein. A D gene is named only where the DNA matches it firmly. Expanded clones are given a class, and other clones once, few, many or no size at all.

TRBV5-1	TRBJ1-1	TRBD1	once	TGCGCCAGCAGCCAACCGACAGGGGTCGAAGCTTTCTTT	CASSQPTGVEAFF
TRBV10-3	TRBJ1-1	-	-	TGTGCCATCAGTGCTCGAGGGAACACTGAAGCTTTCTTT	CAISARGNTEAFF
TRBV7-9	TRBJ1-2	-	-	TGTGCCAGCAGCTCGCCAAACACAGGACACTATGGCTACACCTTC	CASSSPNTGHYGYTF
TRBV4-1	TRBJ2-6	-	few	TGCGCCAGCAGCGACTTATCTGGGGCCAACGTCCTGACTTTC	CASSDLSGANVLTF
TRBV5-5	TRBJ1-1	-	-	TGTGCCAGCAGCTTTGGGCCAGTTCAGATGAACACTGAAGCTTTCTTT	CASSFGPVQMNTEAFF
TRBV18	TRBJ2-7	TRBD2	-	TGTGCCAGCTCACCTAGCGGGAGCATGGCGGGCGAGCAGTACTTC	CASSPSGSMAGEQYF
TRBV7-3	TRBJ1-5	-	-	TGTGCCAGCAGCTTCGGGGAAGGGAAGCCCCAGCATTTT	CASSFGEGKPQHF
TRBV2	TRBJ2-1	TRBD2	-	TGTGCCAGCAGCGCCGGGACTAGCGGTTACAATGAGCAGTTCTTC	CASSAGTSGYNEQFF
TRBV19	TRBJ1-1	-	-	TGTGCCAGTAGTATCTCTGGGGTCGGGGGCACTGAAGCTTTCTTT	CASSISGVGGTEAFF
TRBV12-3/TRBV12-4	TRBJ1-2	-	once	TGTGCCAGCAGCCCCGACGACACCTATGGCTACACCTTC	CASSPDDTYGYTF
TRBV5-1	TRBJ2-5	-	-	TGCGCCAGCAGCTTAGACAGCCAAGAGACCCAGTACTTC	CASSLDSQETQYF
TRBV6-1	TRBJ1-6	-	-	TGTGCCAGCAGTGAACGGGATAGTTCACCCCTCCACTTT	CASSERDSSPLHF
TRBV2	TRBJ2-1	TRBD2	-	TGTGCCAGCAGTGTCCCAGTGACCCTAGCGGACCACTACAATGAGCAGTTCTTC	CASSVPVTLADHYNEQFF
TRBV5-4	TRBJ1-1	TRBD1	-	TGTGCCAGCAGCGCGACAGGGGCGGTCACTGAAGCTTTCTTT	CASSATGAVTEAFF
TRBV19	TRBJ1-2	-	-	TGTGCCACCCGTAGCTATGGCTACACCTTC	CATRSYGYTF
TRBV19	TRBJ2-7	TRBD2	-	TGTGCCAGTAGTATAGGCGGGGTGACTAGCGCCGAGCAGTACTTC	CASSIGGVTSAEQYF
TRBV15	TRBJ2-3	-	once	TGTGCCACCACGCGAGGGAGGCTAATTGACACAGATACGCAGTATTTT	CATTRGRLIDTDTQYF
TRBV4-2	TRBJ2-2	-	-	TGTGCCAGCAGTTCGGCGAACACCGGGGAGCTGTTTTTT	CASSSANTGELFF
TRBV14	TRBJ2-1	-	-	TGTGCCAGCAGCCAAGTACCCACATCCCTGGCCAATGAGCAGTTCTTC	CASSQVPTSLANEQFF
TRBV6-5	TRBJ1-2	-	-	TGTGCCAGCAGCCATCAGATTGTGGACTATGGCTACACCTTC	CASSHQIVDYGYTF
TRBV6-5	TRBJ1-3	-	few	TGTGCCAGCAGTTACGACAGAGAGGTCTTTGGAAACACCATATATTTT	CASSYDREVFGNTIYF
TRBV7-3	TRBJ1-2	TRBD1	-	TGTGCCAGCAGCTTCAGGGGGAAGGGGTATGGCTACACCTTC	CASSFRGKGYGYTF
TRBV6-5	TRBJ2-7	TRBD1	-	TGTGCCAGCAGACCCGCTCAAGACAGGGTCTACGAGCAGTACTTC	CASRPAQDRVYEQYF
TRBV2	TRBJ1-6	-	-	TGTGCCTCCAGGACAGAAATAAATTCACCCCTCCACTTT	CASRTEINSPLHF
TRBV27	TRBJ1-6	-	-	TGTGCCAGCAGTCTCAGACAGACTCTCACCCTCCACTTT	CASSLRQTLTLHF
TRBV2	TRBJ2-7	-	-	TGTGCCAGCAGGCGGGACGGTTACGAGCAGTACTTC	CASRRDGYEQYF
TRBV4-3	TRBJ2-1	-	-	TGCGCCAGCAGCCAAGATCTGGGGGACTTTAGCTCCTACAATGAGCAGTTCTTC	CASSQDLGDFSSYNEQFF
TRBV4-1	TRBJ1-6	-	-	TGCGCCAGCAGCCCAGCGGGGGGGGCTCATTCTGGTTCACCCCTCCACTTT	CASSPAGGAHSGSPLHF
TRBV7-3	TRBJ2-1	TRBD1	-	TGTGCCAGCACCCCGGGGACAGGGGTTACGAATGAGCAGTTCTTC	CASTPGTGVTNEQFF
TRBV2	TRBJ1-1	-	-	TGTGCCAGCAGTGAACAGGGCAACACTGAAGCTTTCTTT	CASSEQGNTEAFF
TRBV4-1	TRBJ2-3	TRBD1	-	TGCGCCAGCAGCCAAGTTGCGCGAGGGGGCCGGATGTATTTT	CASSQVARGGRMYF
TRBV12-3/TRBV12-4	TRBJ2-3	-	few	TGTGCCAGCACCCAGTCCGCAGATACGCAGTATTTT	CASTQSADTQYF
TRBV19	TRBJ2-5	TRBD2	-	TGTGCCAGTAGTATAGGTCTAGCGGGGGGGCGTGAGACCCAGTACTTC	CASSIGLAGGRETQYF
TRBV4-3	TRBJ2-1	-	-	TGCGCCAGCAGCCTTCCAAACGGTCGGGAGCAGTTCTTC	CASSLPNGREQFF
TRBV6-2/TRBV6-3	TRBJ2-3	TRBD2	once	TGTGCCAGCAGTTACGAGCGGGAACACCCCGCAGATACGCAGTATTTT	CASSYEREHPADTQYF
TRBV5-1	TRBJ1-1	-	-	TGCGCCAGCAGTATTAGGCAGGGGAACACTGAAGCTTTCTTT	CASSIRQGNTEAFF
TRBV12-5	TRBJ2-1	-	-	TGTGCTAGTGGTTTGGGATTGGAGGTCAATGAGCAGTTCTTC	CASGLGLEVNEQFF
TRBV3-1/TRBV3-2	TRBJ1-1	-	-	TGTGCCAGCAGCCAAGGTGTGCGGGGCGCAGGATCTGAAGCTTTCTTT	CASSQGVRGAGSEAFF
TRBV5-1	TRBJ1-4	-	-	TGCGCCAGCAGCCCCGGGACAATTCAGAATGAAAAACTGTTTTTT	CASSPGTIQNEKLFF
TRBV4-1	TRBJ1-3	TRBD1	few	TGCGCCAGCAGCCAAGATATGGACAGGCCAGGCATATATTTT	CASSQDMDRPGIYF
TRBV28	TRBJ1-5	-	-	TGTGCCAGCTTCCGGGTCTGGGGCAATCAGCCCCAGCATTTT	CASFRVWGNQPQHF
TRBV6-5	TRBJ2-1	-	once	TGTGCCAGCAGTTACCTACCTGTAGGGAGAGTAAATGAGCAGTTCTTC	CASSYLPVGRVNEQFF